This T cell receptor (beta chain) derives from a study of blood T cell repertoires in COVID-19. This clone was observed a few times. Per the study methods: Researchers report that nucleated cell counts were estimated from reference gene primer amplification. Clones were sequenced by immunoSEQ multiplex PCR, and TCRdb holds only the in-frame ones, with some missing. That table gives V, J and clone size, and the DNA gave D and trimming. Seen here are 350,000 or so clones, approximately 87% observed once, and the top ten hold roughly a tenth. The germline V gene has CDR1 LNHNV and CDR2 YYDKDF (reference sequence). V lost 3 bases to trimming and J lost 0 bases, with 12 bases between them. The CDR3 runs to 16 residues.

The chain has TRBV15 and TRBJ1-3; D is ambiguous. Specimen: peripheral blood. This sequence was found in a young woman with COVID-19, enrolled during active disease. The CDR3 spells CATSSSVAPSGNTIYF. The CDR3, as DNA: TGTGCCACCAGCAGCTCCGTGGCCCCCTCTGGAAACACCATATATTTT.